These 9 T cell receptor beta chains were sequenced from one sample in a study of blood T cell repertoires in COVID-19. Profiling relied on immunoSEQ multiplex PCR, and the TCRdb table lists in-frame clones only, not all of them. The sample has 210,000 or so clones, around 85% seen once. The sequenced sample was peripheral blood. The origin of the receptors is a man between 50 and 59 years old with COVID-19, enrolled during active disease.

V gene TRBV14 combines with J gene TRBJ1-6; D might be TRBD1 (5 bases). CDR3 length equals 15 residues. The ends were cut back, 1 base at V and 7 bases at J, with 11 bases in the middle. Per germline, CDR1 SGHDN and CDR2 FVKESK. CDR3 nucleotide sequence: TGTGCCAGCAGCCAAGTTCAGGGAGGAAATTCACCCCTCCACTTT. Protein sequence: CASSQVQGGNSPLHF.

The CDR3 region is CASSLAGTGELFF. CDR3 sequence (DNA): TGTGCCAGCAGCCTAGCCGGCACCGGGGAGCTGTTTTTT. J is TRBJ2-2 and V is TRBV25-1; TRBD2 is a possible D gene (5 bases). The CDR3 is 13 residues long. Germline V gene data show CDR1 as MGHDK and CDR2 as SYGVNS. V lost 6 bases and J lost 4, with 9 bases in between.

A few counts support this clone. The CDR3 coding sequence is TGTGCCAGCAGCGTAGTTGGCCAATTCACTGAAGCTTTCTTT. It specifies CASSVVGQFTEAFF. The V call is TRBV9, the J call TRBJ1-1; unclear D gene. CDR3 size: 14 residues. Trimming pared 0 bases from V and 4 bases from J, leaving 10 bases between. The germline gives CDR1 SGDLS, CDR2 YYNGEE.

The genes are TRBV5-4 and TRBJ2-3; TRBD2 matches at 8 bases. The CDR3 is 14 amino acids. V lost 0 bases and J lost 3; bases outside the gene matches: 0. Per the germline V gene, CDR1 is SGHNT and CDR2 is YYREEE (reference sequence). The CDR3 coding sequence is TGTGCCAGCAGCTTGGTAGCGGGGACAGATACGCAGTATTTT. As protein: CASSLVAGTDTQYF.

The CDR3 is CASSSLPLAGSYNEQFF. In DNA form, the CDR3 reads TGTGCCAGCAGTTCCCTCCCACTAGCGGGCTCCTACAATGAGCAGTTCTTC. The chain uses TRBV28 and TRBJ2-1; 9 positions match TRBD2. The V segment lost 4 bases and the J segment 0 bases; nucleotides outside the gene matches: 7. CDR3 length: 17 residues. Germline CDR1 is MDHEN and CDR2 is SYDVKM.

This chain links TRBV7-8 with TRBJ2-5; D may be TRBD2 (6 bases). Looked up from germline, CDR1 is SGHVS and CDR2 is FQNEAQ. Trimming removed 1 base from V and 5 bases from J, with 17 bases in between. The CDR3 loop spans 16 amino acids. CDR3 nucleotide sequence: TGTGCCAGCAGCTTAGTCCAGCTAGCGTTGAGGGAGACCCAGTACTTC. Protein sequence: CASSLVQLALRETQYF.

This chain joins TRBV4-1 and TRBJ1-4; 8 bases match TRBD1. CDR3 length equals 19 residues. The trim removed 2 bases at V and 3 bases at J, leaving 14 bases unmatched. Germline values: CDR1 MGHRA, CDR2 YSYEKL. In DNA, the CDR3 is TGCGCCAGCAGCCAAAACCGGCAGGGGGCATTTCGGGCTAATGAAAAACTGTTTTTT. Translation gives CASSQNRQGAFRANEKLFF.

V is TRBV2 and J is TRBJ2-3; TRBD1 might be the D (6 bases). The CDR3 spans 14 residues. Trimming took 5 bases from V and 2 from J, leaving 11 bases between them. Germline CDR1 and CDR2: SNHLY and FYNNEI. The CDR3 coding sequence is TGTGCCAGCAGTTCCAGGGGTTCCACAGATACGCAGTATTTT. Amino acid sequence: CASSSRGSTDTQYF.

The chain's CDR3 is CASSQEPIRGRGGRSYNEQFF. The CDR3, as DNA: TGTGCCAGCAGCCAAGAACCCATTCGGGGGCGGGGGGGCCGGTCCTACAATGAGCAGTTCTTC. The J gene is TRBJ2-1, the V gene TRBV4-2; 9 bases are a match to TRBD2. Looked up from germline, CDR1 is LGHNA and CDR2 is YNFKEQ. V was pared by 0 bases and J by 1 base, with 16 bases of the junction left unmatched. The CDR3 totals 21 residues.